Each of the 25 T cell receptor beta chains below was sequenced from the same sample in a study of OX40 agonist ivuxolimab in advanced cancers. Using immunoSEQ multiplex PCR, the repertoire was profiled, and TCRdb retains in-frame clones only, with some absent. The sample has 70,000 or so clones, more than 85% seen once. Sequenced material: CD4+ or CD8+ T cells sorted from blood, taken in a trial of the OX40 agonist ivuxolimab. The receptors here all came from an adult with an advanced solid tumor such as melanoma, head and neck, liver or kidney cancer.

The CDR3 region has the DNA TGTGCCTGGAGTCCCGGCGGGGGGAGGGAAGATAACGAGCAGTACTTC. Amino acids: CAWSPGGGREDNEQYF. V usage is TRBV30 and J usage is TRBJ2-7, with TRBD2 identical over 8 bases. CDR3 size: 16 residues. Germline CDR1 is GTSNPN and CDR2 is SVGIG (reference sequence). With V trimmed by 2 bases and J by 5 bases, 14 bases remained unmatched.

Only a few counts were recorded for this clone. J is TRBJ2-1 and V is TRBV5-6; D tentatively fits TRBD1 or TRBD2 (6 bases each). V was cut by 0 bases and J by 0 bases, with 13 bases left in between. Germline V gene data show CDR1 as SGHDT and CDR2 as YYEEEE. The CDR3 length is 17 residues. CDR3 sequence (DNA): TGTGCCAGCAGCTTGGCGGCACAGGGACTCTCCTACAATGAGCAGTTCTTC. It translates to CASSLAAQGLSYNEQFF.

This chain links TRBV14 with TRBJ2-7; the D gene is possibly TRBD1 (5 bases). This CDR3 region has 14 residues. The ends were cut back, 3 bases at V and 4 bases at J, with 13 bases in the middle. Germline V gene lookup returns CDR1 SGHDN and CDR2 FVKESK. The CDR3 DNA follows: TGTGCCAGCAGCCAGGTCCCAGGGATTTACGAGCAGTACTTC. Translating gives CASSQVPGIYEQYF.

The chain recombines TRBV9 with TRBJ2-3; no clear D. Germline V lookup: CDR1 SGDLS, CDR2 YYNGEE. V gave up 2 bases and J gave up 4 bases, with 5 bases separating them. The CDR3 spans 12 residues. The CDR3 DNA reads TGTGCCAGCAGCGTTTTTCCAGATACGCAGTATTTT. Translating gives CASSVFPDTQYF.

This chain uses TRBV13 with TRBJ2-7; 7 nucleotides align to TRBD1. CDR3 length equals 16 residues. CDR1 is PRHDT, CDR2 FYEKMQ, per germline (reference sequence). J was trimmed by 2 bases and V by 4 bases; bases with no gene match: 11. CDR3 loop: CASSSTRQGPPYEQYF. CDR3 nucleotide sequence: TGTGCCAGCAGCTCAACCCGACAGGGTCCCCCCTACGAGCAGTACTTC.

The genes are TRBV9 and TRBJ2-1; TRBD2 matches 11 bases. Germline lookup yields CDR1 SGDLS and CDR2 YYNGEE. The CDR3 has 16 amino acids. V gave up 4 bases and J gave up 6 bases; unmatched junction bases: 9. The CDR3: CASSNPLAGGGNEQFF. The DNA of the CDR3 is TGTGCCAGCAGCAACCCTCTAGCGGGGGGAGGCAATGAGCAGTTCTTC.

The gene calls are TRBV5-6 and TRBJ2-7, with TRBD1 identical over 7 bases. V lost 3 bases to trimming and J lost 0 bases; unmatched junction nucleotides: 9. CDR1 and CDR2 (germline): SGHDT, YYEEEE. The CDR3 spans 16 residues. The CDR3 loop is CASSWPGQDISYEQYF. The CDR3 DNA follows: TGTGCCAGCAGCTGGCCTGGACAGGACATCTCCTACGAGCAGTACTTC.

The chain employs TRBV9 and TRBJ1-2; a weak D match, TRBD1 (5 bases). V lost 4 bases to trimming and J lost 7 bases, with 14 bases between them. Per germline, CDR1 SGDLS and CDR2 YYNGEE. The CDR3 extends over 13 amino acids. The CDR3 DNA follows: TGTGCCAGCAGCCCTCCCGGGACCCCTGGCTACACCTTC. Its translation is CASSPPGTPGYTF.

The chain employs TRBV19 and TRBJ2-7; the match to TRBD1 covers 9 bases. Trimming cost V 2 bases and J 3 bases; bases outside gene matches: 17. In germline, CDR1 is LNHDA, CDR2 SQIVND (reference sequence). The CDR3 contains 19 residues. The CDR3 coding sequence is TGTGCCAGTAGTATAAAGGGGACAGGGTATGAGGCAAGAAGCTACGAGCAGTACTTC. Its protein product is CASSIKGTGYEARSYEQYF.

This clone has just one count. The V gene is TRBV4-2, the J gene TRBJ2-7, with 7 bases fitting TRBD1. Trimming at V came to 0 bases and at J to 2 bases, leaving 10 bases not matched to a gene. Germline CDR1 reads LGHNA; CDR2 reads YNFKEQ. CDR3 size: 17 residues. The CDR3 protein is CASSQEERTGGTYEQYF. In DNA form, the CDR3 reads TGTGCCAGCAGCCAAGAGGAAAGGACAGGAGGAACCTACGAGCAGTACTTC.

The CDR3 reads CASSPGVGPEWTEAFF. CDR3 DNA sequence: TGCGCCAGCAGCCCCGGGGTGGGCCCAGAGTGGACTGAAGCTTTCTTT. This rearrangement joins TRBV5-1 to TRBJ1-1; unclear D gene. The CDR3 is made up of 16 amino acids. V gave up 4 bases and J gave up 5 bases, with 21 bases separating them. The germline V gene encodes CDR1 SGHRS and CDR2 YFSETQ. The whole variable domain, filled in from reference TRBV5-1 and TRBJ1-1, reads KAGVTQTPRYLIKTRGQQVTLSCSPISGHRSVSWYQQTPGQGLQFLFEYFSETQRNKGNFPGRFSGRQFSNSRSEMNVSTLELGDSALYLCASSPGVGPEWTEAFFGQGTRLTVV.

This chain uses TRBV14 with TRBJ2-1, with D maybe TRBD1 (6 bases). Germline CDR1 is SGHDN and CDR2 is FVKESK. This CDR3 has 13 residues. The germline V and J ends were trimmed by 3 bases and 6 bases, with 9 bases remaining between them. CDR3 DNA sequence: TGTGCCAGCAGCCACAGGGGATCCAATGAGCAGTTCTTC. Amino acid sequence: CASSHRGSNEQFF.

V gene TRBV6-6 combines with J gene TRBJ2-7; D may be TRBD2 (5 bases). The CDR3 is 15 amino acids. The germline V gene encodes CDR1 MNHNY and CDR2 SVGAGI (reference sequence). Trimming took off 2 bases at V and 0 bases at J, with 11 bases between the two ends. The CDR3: CASSYSGSDSYEQYF. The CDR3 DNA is TGTGCCAGCAGTTACAGCGGCAGTGACTCCTACGAGCAGTACTTC.

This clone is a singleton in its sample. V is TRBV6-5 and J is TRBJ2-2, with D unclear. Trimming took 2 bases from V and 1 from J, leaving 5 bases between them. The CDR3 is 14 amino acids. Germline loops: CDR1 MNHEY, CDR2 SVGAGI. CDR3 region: CASSYAVNTGELFF. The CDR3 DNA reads TGTGCCAGCAGTTACGCCGTGAACACCGGGGAGCTGTTTTTT.

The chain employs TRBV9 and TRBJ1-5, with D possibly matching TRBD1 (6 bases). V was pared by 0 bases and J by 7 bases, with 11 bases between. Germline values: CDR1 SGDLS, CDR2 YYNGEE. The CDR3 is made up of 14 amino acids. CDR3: CASSVGGGPQPQHF. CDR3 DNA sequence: TGTGCCAGCAGCGTAGGGGGGGGCCCGCAGCCCCAGCATTTT.

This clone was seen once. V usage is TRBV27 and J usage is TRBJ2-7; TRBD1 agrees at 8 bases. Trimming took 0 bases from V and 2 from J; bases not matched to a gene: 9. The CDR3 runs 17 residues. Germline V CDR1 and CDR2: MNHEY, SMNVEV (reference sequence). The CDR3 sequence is CASSLSTGDSPTYEQYF. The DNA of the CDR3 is TGTGCCAGCAGTTTATCGACAGGGGACTCTCCGACCTACGAGCAGTACTTC.

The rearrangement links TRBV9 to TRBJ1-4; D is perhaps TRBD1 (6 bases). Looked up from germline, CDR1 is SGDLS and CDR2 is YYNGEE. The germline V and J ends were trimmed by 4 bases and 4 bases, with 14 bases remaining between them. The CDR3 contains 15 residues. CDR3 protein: CASSPGTHFNEKLFF. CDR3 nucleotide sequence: TGTGCCAGCAGCCCCGGGACACACTTTAATGAAAAACTGTTTTTT.

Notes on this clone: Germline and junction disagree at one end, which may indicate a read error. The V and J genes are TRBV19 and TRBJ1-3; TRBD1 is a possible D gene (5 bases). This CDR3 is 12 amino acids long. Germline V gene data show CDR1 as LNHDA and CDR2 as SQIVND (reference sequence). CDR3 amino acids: CANSGGGNTIYF. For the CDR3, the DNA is TGTGCCAATAGTGGGGGAGGAAACACCATATATTTT.

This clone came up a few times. The CDR3 reads CASSFGERYGYTF. The CDR3 DNA reads TGCGCCAGCAGCTTTGGGGAGCGCTATGGCTACACCTTC. The V and J genes are TRBV5-1 and TRBJ1-2; D is unclear. This CDR3 is built from 13 residues. Trimming removed 2 bases from V and 4 bases from J, with 9 bases in between. Germline CDR1 SGHRS, CDR2 YFSETQ.

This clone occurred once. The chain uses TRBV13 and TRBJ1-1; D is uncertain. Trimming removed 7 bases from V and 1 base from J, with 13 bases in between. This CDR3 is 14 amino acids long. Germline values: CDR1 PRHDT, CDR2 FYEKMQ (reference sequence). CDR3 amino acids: CASTSGWGNTEAFF. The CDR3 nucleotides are TGTGCCAGCACCTCGGGTTGGGGGAACACTGAAGCTTTCTTT.

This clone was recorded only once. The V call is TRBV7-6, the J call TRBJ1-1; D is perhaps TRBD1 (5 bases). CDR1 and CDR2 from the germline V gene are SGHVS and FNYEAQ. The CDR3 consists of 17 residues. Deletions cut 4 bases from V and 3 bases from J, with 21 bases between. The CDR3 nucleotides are TGTGCCAGCAGCTGGGGGACGGATTCAATCGGGTACACTGAAGCTTTCTTT. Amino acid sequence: CASSWGTDSIGYTEAFF.

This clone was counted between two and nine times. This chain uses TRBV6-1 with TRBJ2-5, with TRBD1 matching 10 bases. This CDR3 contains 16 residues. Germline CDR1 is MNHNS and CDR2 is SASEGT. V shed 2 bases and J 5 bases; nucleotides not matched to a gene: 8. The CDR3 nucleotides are TGTGCCAGCAGTGAAAAAGGACAGGGGGTCTGGGAGACCCAGTACTTC. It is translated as CASSEKGQGVWETQYF.

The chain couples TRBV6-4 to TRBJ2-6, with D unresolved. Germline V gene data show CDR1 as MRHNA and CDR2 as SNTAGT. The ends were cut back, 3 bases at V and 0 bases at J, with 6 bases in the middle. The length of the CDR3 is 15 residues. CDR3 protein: CASSEGYSGANVLTF. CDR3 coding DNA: TGTGCCAGCAGTGAAGGGTACTCTGGGGCCAACGTCCTGACTTTC.

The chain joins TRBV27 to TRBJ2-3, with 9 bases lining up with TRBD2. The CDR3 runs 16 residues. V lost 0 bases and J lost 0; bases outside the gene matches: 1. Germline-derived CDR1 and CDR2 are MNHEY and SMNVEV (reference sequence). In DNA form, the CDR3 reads TGTGCCAGCAGTTTATCGACTAGCGGAAGCACAGATACGCAGTATTTT. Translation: CASSLSTSGSTDTQYF.

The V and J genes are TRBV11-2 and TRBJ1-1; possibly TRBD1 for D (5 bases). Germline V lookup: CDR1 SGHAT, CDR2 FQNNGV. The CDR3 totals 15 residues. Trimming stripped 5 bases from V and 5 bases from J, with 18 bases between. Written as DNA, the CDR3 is TGTGCCAGCAGCCTGGACCTGGCCGGGGGAACTGAAGCTTTCTTT. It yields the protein CASSLDLAGGTEAFF.